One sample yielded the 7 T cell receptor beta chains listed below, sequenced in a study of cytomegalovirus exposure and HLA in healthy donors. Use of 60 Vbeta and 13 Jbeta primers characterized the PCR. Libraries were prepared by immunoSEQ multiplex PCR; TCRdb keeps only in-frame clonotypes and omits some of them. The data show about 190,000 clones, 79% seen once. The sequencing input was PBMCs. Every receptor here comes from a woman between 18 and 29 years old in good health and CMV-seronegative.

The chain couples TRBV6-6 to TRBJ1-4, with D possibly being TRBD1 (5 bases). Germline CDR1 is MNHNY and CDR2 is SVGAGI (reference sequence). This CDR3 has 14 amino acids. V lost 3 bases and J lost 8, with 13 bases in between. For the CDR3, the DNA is TGTGCCAGCAGTTATCGGGGGGATCGGGAAAAACTGTTTTTT. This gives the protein CASSYRGDREKLFF.

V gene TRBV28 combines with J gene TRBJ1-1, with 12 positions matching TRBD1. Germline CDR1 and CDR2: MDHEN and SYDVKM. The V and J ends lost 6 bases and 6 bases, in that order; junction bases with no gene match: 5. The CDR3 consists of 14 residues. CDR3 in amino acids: CASRNRDRGPEAFF. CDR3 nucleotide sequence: TGTGCCAGCAGAAACCGGGACAGGGGGCCTGAAGCTTTCTTT.

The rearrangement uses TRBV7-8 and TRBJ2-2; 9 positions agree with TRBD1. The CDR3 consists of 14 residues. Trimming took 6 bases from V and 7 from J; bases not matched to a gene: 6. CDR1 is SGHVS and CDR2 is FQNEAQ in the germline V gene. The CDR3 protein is CASSNRGRGGELFF. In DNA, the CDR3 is TGTGCCAGCAGTAACAGGGGGCGAGGCGGGGAGCTGTTTTTT.

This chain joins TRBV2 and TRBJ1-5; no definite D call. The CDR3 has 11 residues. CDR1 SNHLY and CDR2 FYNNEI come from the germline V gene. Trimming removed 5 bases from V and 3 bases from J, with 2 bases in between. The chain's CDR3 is CASSYNQPQHF. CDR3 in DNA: TGTGCCAGCAGTTACAATCAGCCCCAGCATTTT.

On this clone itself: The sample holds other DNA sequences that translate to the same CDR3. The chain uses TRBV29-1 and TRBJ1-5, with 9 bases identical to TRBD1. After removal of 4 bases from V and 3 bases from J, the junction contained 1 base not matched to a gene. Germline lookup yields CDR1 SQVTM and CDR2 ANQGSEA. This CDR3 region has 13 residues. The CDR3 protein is CSVGTGDNQPQHF. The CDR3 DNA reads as TGCAGCGTTGGGACAGGGGACAATCAGCCCCAGCATTTT.

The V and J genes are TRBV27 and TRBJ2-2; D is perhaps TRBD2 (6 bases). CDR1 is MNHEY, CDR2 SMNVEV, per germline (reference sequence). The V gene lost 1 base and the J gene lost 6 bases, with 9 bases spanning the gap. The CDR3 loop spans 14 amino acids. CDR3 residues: CASSLYWGAGELFF. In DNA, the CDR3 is TGTGCCAGCAGTTTATATTGGGGGGCCGGGGAGCTGTTTTTT.

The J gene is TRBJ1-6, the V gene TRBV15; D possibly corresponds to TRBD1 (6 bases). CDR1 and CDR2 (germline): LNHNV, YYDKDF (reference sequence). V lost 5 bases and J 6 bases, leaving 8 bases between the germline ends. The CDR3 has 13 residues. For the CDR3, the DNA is TGTGCCACCAGCCAGGACAGTAATTCACCCCTCCACTTT. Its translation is CATSQDSNSPLHF.